This T cell receptor beta chain was profiled in a study of T cell responses to AZD1222 COVID-19 vaccine. Whole-study findings and limits: Dominant at 160-218 and 743-854, vaccine-associated CD4 TCRs also spanned spike. Repertoire sampling happened only post peak T cell response. Receipt of two AZD1222 doses was followed by a rise in Spike-specific TCR breadth and depth.

V lost 8 bases and J lost 1; bases outside the gene matches: 10. The CDR3 is made up of 15 amino acids. The germline V gene has CDR1 MNHEY and CDR2 SMNVEV (reference sequence). To note about this clone: Its antigen is currently unknown.

Sequenced by immunoSEQ multiplex PCR; TCRdb stores in-frame clones only, minus some. The sample lists 160,000 or so clones, 70% to 90% occurring once. Sequences were derived from peripheral blood, sampled 28 days after the second dose of the MenACWY control vaccine. The gene calls are TRBV27 and TRBJ1-1, with 7 nucleotides matching TRBD1. This receptor was taken from an adult who received the MenACWY meningococcal vaccine as a control. DNA of the CDR3: TGTGCCAGCGATACACAGGGGTTTGGGAACACTGAAGCTTTCTTT. It is translated as CASDTQGFGNTEAFF.